These T cell receptor beta chains were read from a single sample in a study of blood T cell repertoires in COVID-19. Sequencing used immunoSEQ multiplex PCR; TCRdb keeps in-frame clones, though not all of them. Of over 25,000 clones detected, 84% appear once; the ten largest clones hold 7.5% to 10%. Sequenced material: peripheral blood. Receptor source: a man older than 75 with active COVID-19. Each CDR3 is given with its conserved first and last residue. A D gene is named only where the DNA matches it firmly. Only some rows state a clone size, as once, few, many or a class for expanded clones.

clone size,J gene,V gene,D gene,CDR3 protein,CDR3 DNA
.,TRBJ2-3,TRBV21-1,.,CASSKAARDPSGAGTDTQYF,TGTGCCAGCAGCAAAGCGGCCAGGGATCCTAGCGGGGCGGGGACAGATACGCAGTATTTT
.,TRBJ2-7,TRBV5-4,TRBD1,CASSLKGDRMEQYF,TGTGCCAGCAGCTTAAAAGGGGACAGGATGGAGCAGTACTTC
once,TRBJ1-5,TRBV19,TRBD1,CASHLRGLNQPQHF,TGTGCCTCCCACCTTAGGGGGCTCAATCAGCCCCAGCATTTT
.,TRBJ2-1,TRBV6-5,.,CASSTGFGEQFF,TGTGCCAGCAGCACAGGTTTCGGGGAGCAGTTCTTC
.,TRBJ1-4,TRBV7-9,.,CASSSYRDGRKLFF,TGTGCCAGCAGCTCCTACAGGGATGGGAGAAAACTGTTTTTT
.,TRBJ2-5,TRBV3-1/TRBV3-2,.,CASSRDTRSQETQYF,TGTGCCAGCAGCCGGGACACCAGGAGTCAAGAGACCCAGTACTTC
.,TRBJ2-1,TRBV5-1,.,CASHAGTQLSSYNEQFF,TGCGCCAGCCATGCCGGGACACAGTTGAGCTCCTACAATGAGCAGTTCTTC
.,TRBJ2-2,TRBV3-1/TRBV3-2,TRBD1,CASSPTGGRTGELFF,TGTGCCAGCAGCCCGACAGGGGGCCGCACCGGGGAGCTGTTTTTT
.,TRBJ1-1,TRBV6-6,.,CASLLHGSTEAFF,TGTGCCAGCCTACTCCATGGTAGCACTGAAGCTTTCTTT
.,TRBJ2-7,TRBV20-1,.,CSAQQGYEQYF,TGCAGTGCTCAACAGGGTTACGAGCAGTACTTC
.,TRBJ1-4,TRBV5-1,.,CASSLSGRDPEKLFF,TGCGCCAGCAGCTTAAGCGGTAGGGATCCTGAAAAACTGTTTTTT
.,TRBJ1-2,TRBV6-6,.,CASSYGQGQNYGYTF,TGTGCCAGCAGTTACGGGCAGGGACAAAACTATGGCTACACCTTC
.,TRBJ2-5,TRBV6-5,.,CASARVPETQYF,TGTGCCAGCGCCCGGGTACCGGAGACCCAGTACTTC
.,TRBJ2-3,TRBV6-5,.,CASSRQGLSTDTQYF,TGTGCCAGCAGTCGCCAGGGACTCAGCACAGATACGCAGTATTTT
few,TRBJ1-1,TRBV6-5,.,CASMRGARTEAFF,TGTGCCAGCATGCGGGGGGCGAGGACTGAAGCTTTCTTT
.,TRBJ1-1,TRBV3-1/TRBV3-2,.,CASSQPGKEEAFF,TGTGCCAGCAGCCAACCAGGGAAGGAGGAAGCTTTCTTT
.,TRBJ1-1,TRBV9,.,CASRKQGANTEAFF,TGTGCCAGCAGGAAACAGGGAGCGAACACTGAAGCTTTCTTT
.,TRBJ2-3,TRBV5-1,TRBD2,CASSPGRSTDTQYF,TGCGCCAGCAGCCCCGGGAGGAGCACAGATACGCAGTATTTT
few,TRBJ2-1,TRBV7-2,TRBD1,CASSSQGAIYNEQFF,TGTGCCAGCAGCTCACAGGGGGCCATCTACAATGAGCAGTTCTTC
few,TRBJ1-2,TRBV6-2/TRBV6-3,.,CASSPGTYGYTF,TGTGCCAGCAGCCCCGGGACTTATGGCTACACCTTC
.,TRBJ2-3,TRBV7-3,.,CASSPRGPLTDTQYF,TGTGCCAGCAGCCCCCGAGGGCCACTCACAGATACGCAGTATTTT
.,TRBJ1-2,TRBV3-1/TRBV3-2,.,CASSQGVAGNGYTF,TGTGCCAGCAGCCAAGGGGTCGCAGGGAATGGCTACACCTTC
few,TRBJ1-6,TRBV4-1,.,CASSQVGTREVVLHF,TGCGCCAGCAGCCAAGTCGGGACCCGGGAGGTGGTCCTCCACTTT
.,TRBJ1-3,TRBV4-1,.,CASSQDRGAGSGNTIYF,TGCGCCAGCAGCCAAGATCGAGGAGCGGGGTCTGGAAACACCATATATTTT
.,TRBJ1-2,TRBV5-1,TRBD1,CASSPGGLNYGYTF,TGCGCCAGCAGCCCAGGGGGCCTGAACTATGGCTACACCTTC
.,TRBJ2-1,TRBV14,TRBD2,CASSQVFLAGKDNEQFF,TGTGCCAGCAGCCAAGTTTTTTTAGCGGGGAAGGACAATGAGCAGTTCTTC
.,TRBJ1-1,TRBV19,.,CASMKKAVNTEAFF,TGTGCCAGTATGAAGAAAGCGGTGAACACTGAAGCTTTCTTT
.,TRBJ2-2,TRBV6-6,TRBD1,CASSRGQANTRELFF,TGTGCCAGCAGTAGGGGACAGGCGAACACCAGGGAGCTGTTTTTT
few,TRBJ2-7,TRBV4-1,.,CASSQVGGSYEQYF,TGCGCCAGCAGCCAAGTAGGGGGTTCCTACGAGCAGTACTTC
once,TRBJ1-2,TRBV4-2,.,CASSQDSYGYTF,TGTGCCAGCAGCCAAGATAGTTACGGCTACACCTTC
.,TRBJ1-5,TRBV5-1,TRBD1,CASKPQTGGNQPQHF,TGCGCCAGCAAACCTCAGACAGGGGGGAATCAGCCCCAGCATTTT
.,TRBJ2-6,TRBV2,.,CASSVSTGANVLTF,TGTGCCAGCAGTGTCAGTACTGGGGCCAACGTCCTGACTTTC
.,TRBJ2-3,TRBV18,TRBD2,CASSLSSGGGTDTQYF,TGTGCCAGCTCACTATCGAGCGGGGGAGGCACAGATACGCAGTATTTT
.,TRBJ1-6,TRBV7-2,TRBD1,CASSLQGVYSPLHF,TGTGCCAGCAGCTTACAGGGGGTTTATTCACCCCTCCACTTT
.,TRBJ1-2,TRBV10-3,.,CAISAQGGNYGYTF,TGTGCCATCAGTGCACAGGGAGGGAACTATGGCTACACCTTC
.,TRBJ1-2,TRBV3-1/TRBV3-2,.,CASSPLGGREDGYTF,TGTGCCAGCAGCCCCCTCGGGGGGCGCGAGGATGGCTACACCTTC
few,TRBJ1-3,TRBV30,.,CAWSQNTRGNTIYF,TGTGCCTGGAGTCAAAACACAAGAGGAAACACCATATATTTT
.,TRBJ1-6,TRBV7-9,.,CASSRGYNSPLHF,TGTGCCAGCAGCCGGGGTTATAATTCACCCCTCCACTTT
.,TRBJ1-2,TRBV2,.,CASRTPGARGYTF,TGTGCCAGCAGAACTCCCGGTGCGAGGGGCTACACCTTC
.,TRBJ2-3,TRBV3-1/TRBV3-2,TRBD2,CASSGRGGRTDTQYF,TGTGCCAGCAGCGGGCGGGGGGGCCGCACAGATACGCAGTATTTT
.,TRBJ1-5,TRBV27,.,CASSPRGDGQPQHF,TGTGCCAGCAGTCCTCGGGGGGACGGACAGCCCCAGCATTTT
.,TRBJ2-1,TRBV27,TRBD2,CASSLLAEYNEQFF,TGTGCCAGCAGTTTACTAGCGGAATACAATGAGCAGTTCTTC
few,TRBJ2-2,TRBV30,TRBD1,CAWSVQDRGYTGELFF,TGTGCCTGGAGTGTACAAGACAGGGGGTACACCGGGGAGCTGTTTTTT